This is a list of T cell receptor beta chains from one sample in a study of beta chain features in type 1 diabetes. Generated by immunoSEQ multiplex PCR, the TCRdb table keeps only in-frame clones and is missing some. The data contain about 640,000 clones, 12% of them singletons. Sequencing input: naive CD4+ T cells from blood. These receptors were collected from a man aged 25 to 40 with type 1 diabetes. Both conserved end residues are part of each CDR3. A D gene is named only where the DNA matches it firmly. Clone sizes are given selectively: once, few, many, or a class where the clone is expanded.

CDR3aa: CASSDGRPRGSYEQYF
CDR3nt: TGTGCCAGCAGTGATGGACGTCCGAGGGGATCCTACGAGCAGTACTTC
d_gene: .
abundance: .
v_gene: TRBV25-1
j_gene: TRBJ2-7

CDR3aa: CAPMRRGSTDTQYF
CDR3nt: TGTGCCCCGATGAGGCGGGGGAGCACAGATACGCAGTATTTT
d_gene: TRBD2
abundance: few
v_gene: TRBV25-1
j_gene: TRBJ2-3

CDR3aa: CASSLDIAGAYNEQFF
CDR3nt: TGTGCCAGCAGCTTAGACATAGCGGGGGCGTACAATGAGCAGTTCTTC
d_gene: TRBD2
abundance: few
v_gene: TRBV7-2
j_gene: TRBJ2-1

CDR3aa: CASSLVRNTEAFF
CDR3nt: TGTGCCAGCAGCTTAGTAAGGAACACTGAAGCTTTCTTT
d_gene: .
abundance: few
v_gene: TRBV7-9
j_gene: TRBJ1-1

CDR3aa: CASSPLVDEGTQYF
CDR3nt: TGTGCCAGTAGTCCCCTGGTGGATGAGGGGACCCAGTACTTC
d_gene: .
abundance: .
v_gene: TRBV19
j_gene: TRBJ2-5

CDR3aa: CASRTESAQPQHF
CDR3nt: TGTGCCAGCAGGACAGAAAGTGCTCAGCCCCAGCATTTT
d_gene: .
abundance: few
v_gene: TRBV28
j_gene: TRBJ1-5

CDR3aa: CASYLGRETQYF
CDR3nt: TGTGCCAGCTACCTGGGGCGGGAGACCCAGTACTTC
d_gene: .
abundance: few
v_gene: TRBV7-2
j_gene: TRBJ2-5

CDR3aa: CASSLSSGAGETQYF
CDR3nt: TGTGCCAGCAGCTTAAGCTCGGGGGCCGGGGAGACCCAGTACTTC
d_gene: .
abundance: .
v_gene: TRBV7-2
j_gene: TRBJ2-5

CDR3aa: CASSEVVLGRYEQYF
CDR3nt: TGTGCCAGCAGTGAAGTGGTCCTAGGGCGGTACGAGCAGTACTTC
d_gene: .
abundance: .
v_gene: TRBV6-1
j_gene: TRBJ2-7

CDR3aa: CASSFDSYGYTF
CDR3nt: TGCGCCAGCAGCTTCGACAGTTATGGCTACACCTTC
d_gene: .
abundance: few
v_gene: TRBV5-1
j_gene: TRBJ1-2

CDR3aa: CASSPGDRGSAQYF
CDR3nt: TGTGCCAGCTCACCCGGGGACAGGGGCTCGGCCCAGTACTTC
d_gene: TRBD1
abundance: few
v_gene: TRBV18
j_gene: TRBJ2-5

CDR3aa: CASSQETAGGNTGELFF
CDR3nt: TGTGCCAGCAGCCAAGAAACGGCAGGGGGAAACACCGGGGAGCTGTTTTTT
d_gene: TRBD1
abundance: few
v_gene: TRBV4-2
j_gene: TRBJ2-2

CDR3aa: CASSAYRGYGYTF
CDR3nt: TGTGCCAGCAGCGCTTACAGGGGCTATGGCTACACCTTC
d_gene: TRBD1
abundance: .
v_gene: TRBV9
j_gene: TRBJ1-2

CDR3aa: CASSEGTGAFYEQYF
CDR3nt: TGTGCCAGCAGTGAGGGGACAGGGGCCTTCTACGAGCAGTACTTC
d_gene: TRBD1
abundance: .
v_gene: TRBV25-1
j_gene: TRBJ2-7

CDR3aa: CASGSRYTIDGELFF
CDR3nt: TGTGCTAGTGGTTCCAGATATACAATTGACGGGGAGCTGTTTTTT
d_gene: .
abundance: .
v_gene: TRBV12-5
j_gene: TRBJ2-2

CDR3aa: CASSLREATNEKLFF
CDR3nt: TGCGCCAGCAGCCTCCGGGAAGCAACTAATGAAAAACTGTTTTTT
d_gene: .
abundance: .
v_gene: TRBV5-1
j_gene: TRBJ1-4

CDR3aa: CASFFNYGYTF
CDR3nt: TGTGCCAGCTTCTTTAACTATGGCTACACCTTC
d_gene: .
abundance: few
v_gene: TRBV6-1
j_gene: TRBJ1-2

CDR3aa: CASSPQGQKQFF
CDR3nt: TGTGCCAGCAGCCCGCAAGGACAGAAGCAGTTCTTC
d_gene: .
abundance: .
v_gene: TRBV5-4
j_gene: TRBJ2-1

CDR3aa: CASSQRESGDEQYF
CDR3nt: TGTGCCAGCAGCCAGCGGGAGTCGGGGGACGAGCAGTACTTC
d_gene: TRBD2
abundance: few
v_gene: TRBV11-2
j_gene: TRBJ2-7

CDR3aa: CAISLQTDTQYF
CDR3nt: TGTGCCATCAGTTTACAAACAGATACGCAGTATTTT
d_gene: .
abundance: few
v_gene: TRBV10-3
j_gene: TRBJ2-3

CDR3aa: CASSPASRANTEAFF
CDR3nt: TGTGCCAGCAGCCCCGCATCCAGGGCGAACACTGAAGCTTTCTTT
d_gene: .
abundance: few
v_gene: TRBV7-2
j_gene: TRBJ1-1

CDR3aa: CASSSLASSGANVLTF
CDR3nt: TGTGCCAGCAGCTCCCTGGCGAGCTCTGGGGCCAACGTCCTGACTTTC
d_gene: .
abundance: few
v_gene: TRBV7-9
j_gene: TRBJ2-6

CDR3aa: CASSPLRDRGPGANVLTF
CDR3nt: TGTGCCAGCAGCCCCCTCCGGGACAGGGGTCCTGGGGCCAACGTCCTGACTTTC
d_gene: TRBD1
abundance: few
v_gene: TRBV14
j_gene: TRBJ2-6

CDR3aa: CASSPQGDYGYTF
CDR3nt: TGTGCCAGCAGTCCACAGGGCGACTATGGCTACACCTTC
d_gene: .
abundance: .
v_gene: TRBV7-2
j_gene: TRBJ1-2

CDR3aa: CASSSLSHLDGANVLTF
CDR3nt: TGTGCCAGCAGCTCTCTCTCACACCTCGATGGGGCCAACGTCCTGACTTTC
d_gene: .
abundance: few
v_gene: TRBV14
j_gene: TRBJ2-6

CDR3aa: CASSRTTDDYGNEQFF
CDR3nt: TGCGCCAGCAGCCGAACTACTGATGACTACGGCAATGAGCAGTTCTTC
d_gene: .
abundance: .
v_gene: TRBV4-3
j_gene: TRBJ2-1

CDR3aa: CASSLQGFGSSGANVLTF
CDR3nt: TGTGCCAGCAGCTTACAAGGGTTCGGGAGCTCTGGGGCCAACGTCCTGACTTTC
d_gene: .
abundance: .
v_gene: TRBV7-2
j_gene: TRBJ2-6

CDR3aa: CASSQERPTGELFF
CDR3nt: TGCGCCAGCAGCCAAGAAAGGCCCACCGGGGAGCTGTTTTTT
d_gene: .
abundance: few
v_gene: TRBV4-3
j_gene: TRBJ2-2

CDR3aa: CATSRQGNYGYTF
CDR3nt: TGTGCCACCAGCAGACAGGGGAACTATGGCTACACCTTC
d_gene: .
abundance: few
v_gene: TRBV15
j_gene: TRBJ1-2

CDR3aa: CASSVGGTVSGNTIYF
CDR3nt: TGTGCCAGCAGCGTAGGCGGGACAGTCTCTGGAAACACCATATATTTT
d_gene: TRBD1
abundance: .
v_gene: TRBV9
j_gene: TRBJ1-3

CDR3aa: CASSPGPSTEAFF
CDR3nt: TGTGCCAGCAGCCCGGGACCAAGCACTGAAGCTTTCTTT
d_gene: .
abundance: few
v_gene: TRBV7-9
j_gene: TRBJ1-1

CDR3aa: CASSRDTNTEAFF
CDR3nt: TGTGCCAGCAGCAGGGACACCAACACTGAAGCTTTCTTT
d_gene: .
abundance: few
v_gene: TRBV7-9
j_gene: TRBJ1-1

CDR3aa: CASSQEVGTGELFF
CDR3nt: TGCGCCAGCAGCCAGGAAGTTGGCACCGGGGAGCTGTTTTTT
d_gene: .
abundance: .
v_gene: TRBV4-3
j_gene: TRBJ2-2

CDR3aa: CASSLRSPNGYTF
CDR3nt: TGTGCCAGCAGTTTACGGTCTCCTAATGGCTACACCTTC
d_gene: .
abundance: few
v_gene: TRBV28
j_gene: TRBJ1-2

CDR3aa: CASSPHLNYGYTF
CDR3nt: TGTGCCAGCAGTCCACACTTAAACTATGGCTACACCTTC
d_gene: .
abundance: .
v_gene: TRBV7-2
j_gene: TRBJ1-2

CDR3aa: CASSSQGWEQYF
CDR3nt: TGTGCCAGCAGTTCACAGGGGTGGGAGCAGTACTTC
d_gene: TRBD1
abundance: few
v_gene: TRBV6-6
j_gene: TRBJ2-7

CDR3aa: CAWSAGNTIYF
CDR3nt: TGTGCCTGGAGCGCCGGAAACACCATATATTTT
d_gene: .
abundance: few
v_gene: TRBV30
j_gene: TRBJ1-3

CDR3aa: CASSRLFQGYEQYF
CDR3nt: TGTGCCAGCAGCCGACTTTTCCAGGGTTACGAGCAGTACTTC
d_gene: .
abundance: .
v_gene: TRBV27
j_gene: TRBJ2-7

CDR3aa: CASSPNRSGRNIQYF
CDR3nt: TGCGCCAGCAGCCCTAACCGGTCTGGAAGAAACATTCAGTACTTC
d_gene: .
abundance: .
v_gene: TRBV4-1
j_gene: TRBJ2-4

CDR3aa: CASSVGEDSPLHF
CDR3nt: TGTGCCAGCAGCGTAGGTGAGGATTCACCCCTCCACTTT
d_gene: .
abundance: few
v_gene: TRBV9
j_gene: TRBJ1-6

CDR3aa: CASSKTSGGGEQYF
CDR3nt: TGCGCCAGCAGCAAGACTAGCGGGGGAGGCGAGCAGTACTTC
d_gene: TRBD2
abundance: .
v_gene: TRBV10-1
j_gene: TRBJ2-7

CDR3aa: CASSLAGPGGETQYF
CDR3nt: TGTGCCAGCAGCTTAGCCGGGCCCGGCGGAGAGACCCAGTACTTC
d_gene: .
abundance: few
v_gene: TRBV7-2
j_gene: TRBJ2-5

CDR3aa: CASSLDGTHIYEQYF
CDR3nt: TGCGCCAGCAGCTTGGATGGGACCCATATCTACGAGCAGTACTTC
d_gene: .
abundance: .
v_gene: TRBV5-1
j_gene: TRBJ2-7

CDR3aa: CASSLSLSSYEQYF
CDR3nt: TGCGCCAGCAGCTTGTCTCTTAGCTCCTACGAGCAGTACTTC
d_gene: .
abundance: .
v_gene: TRBV5-1
j_gene: TRBJ2-7

CDR3aa: CASSTLQGLMSPLHF
CDR3nt: TGTGCCAGCAGCACTTTACAGGGTCTAATGTCACCCCTCCACTTT
d_gene: .
abundance: .
v_gene: TRBV5-4
j_gene: TRBJ1-6

CDR3aa: CASSYGGVHNEQFF
CDR3nt: TGTGCCAGCAGTTACGGCGGGGTTCACAATGAGCAGTTCTTC
d_gene: .
abundance: .
v_gene: TRBV6-6
j_gene: TRBJ2-1